This TCR beta chain was recorded in a study of cytomegalovirus exposure and HLA in healthy donors. Whole-study context: Drawn from HLA-typed donors, 80 million to 100 million unique TCRs were held in an early data release.

J was trimmed by 1 base and V by 0 bases; bases with no gene match: 8. The length of the CDR3 is 17 residues. Looked up from germline, CDR1 is LNHNV and CDR2 is YYDKDF (reference sequence). The study ran its PCR with 60 Vbeta and 13 Jbeta primers. The assay was immunoSEQ multiplex PCR, and TCRdb's table has in-frame clones only and misses some. The table has approximately 100,000 clones, approximately 80% seen once; the top ten hold 1.2%. Study-wide results and limits: Equally common other TCR beta chains were less clonally expanded than HLA-associated ones, a later analysis found. Most TCR beta V segments were productive about 87% or about 30% of the time in an earlier analysis. In a later analysis, at a false discovery rate of 0.05, 17,000 or so TCR beta sequences matched HLA alleles.

With regard to this clone: Its antigen is not known.

This chain links TRBV15 with TRBJ2-7; TRBD1 matches at 8 bases. Sample: PBMCs. The TCR originated in a woman aged 18-35 years in good health and CMV-seronegative. The CDR3 DNA reads as TGTGCCACCAGCAGAGATTCTTCAGGGGGCAAGTCCTACGAGCAGTACTTC. This encodes CATSRDSSGGKSYEQYF.